This T cell receptor (beta chain) was captured in a study of T cells in Graves' hyperthyroidism and ophthalmopathy. Hyperthyroidism, newly diagnosed and lasting under 2 months, affected patients aged 18 to 65. Clinical symptoms, serum thyroxine, TRAb, thyroid ultrasound and orbital computed tomography informed diagnoses. This CDR3 spans 11 amino acids. Germline V gene data show CDR1 as ENHRY and CDR2 as SYGVKD. Trimming removed 4 bases from V and 3 bases from J, with 4 bases in between. Points from the study as a whole: Expanded thyroid clonotypes (above 0.001) were mostly also found in blood.

This clonotype was counted ten times or more. The antigen is not known. TCR beta CDR3 sequences were amplified from RNA transcripts. The study used the HTBI primer set for a first-round RT-PCR of the TCR CDR3. TCRdb processed the multiplex PCR reads anew with MiXCR; each CDR3 protein has one entry. The sample has nearly 600,000 distinct CDR3 sequences, approximately 15% seen once; the top ten hold 5.8%. V gene TRBV10-3 combines with J gene TRBJ2-7; D remains unclear. This TCR was recovered from a woman aged 25 to 39 with Graves' hyperthyroidism that later progressed to Graves' ophthalmopathy. Input material: blood. This CDR3 is CAISVDYEQYF. The CDR3 nucleotides read TGTGCCATCAGTGTGGACTACGAGCAGTACTTC.